Sequencing of this T cell receptor (beta chain) was carried out in a study of T-cell reconstitution after alpha-beta-depleted transplantation in children. CDR1 is SGHKS and CDR2 is YYEKEE in the germline V gene (reference sequence). Trimming cost V 6 bases and J 1 base, with 19 bases left between them. This CDR3 is built from 16 residues. This clonotype has a single count. It was with unique molecular identifiers that the TCRbeta library was prepared. MiXCR, applied by TCRdb to the PCR reads, yields one record per CDR3 protein. The repertoire holds approximately 520,000 distinct CDR3 sequences, about 30% seen once, with 2% to 3% in the top ten.

V usage is TRBV5-5 and J usage is TRBJ1-1, with TRBD1 as a possible D gene (6 bases). The TCR sequence derives from a human donor who donated a stem cell graft to a child with aplastic anemia. Material: PBMCs from the stem cell graft donor, obtained from the stem cell graft. The CDR3 DNA follows: TGTGCCAGCATCCCACGGGAGGGGGAGGGGAACACTGAAGCTTTCTTT. The encoded protein is CASIPREGEGNTEAFF.